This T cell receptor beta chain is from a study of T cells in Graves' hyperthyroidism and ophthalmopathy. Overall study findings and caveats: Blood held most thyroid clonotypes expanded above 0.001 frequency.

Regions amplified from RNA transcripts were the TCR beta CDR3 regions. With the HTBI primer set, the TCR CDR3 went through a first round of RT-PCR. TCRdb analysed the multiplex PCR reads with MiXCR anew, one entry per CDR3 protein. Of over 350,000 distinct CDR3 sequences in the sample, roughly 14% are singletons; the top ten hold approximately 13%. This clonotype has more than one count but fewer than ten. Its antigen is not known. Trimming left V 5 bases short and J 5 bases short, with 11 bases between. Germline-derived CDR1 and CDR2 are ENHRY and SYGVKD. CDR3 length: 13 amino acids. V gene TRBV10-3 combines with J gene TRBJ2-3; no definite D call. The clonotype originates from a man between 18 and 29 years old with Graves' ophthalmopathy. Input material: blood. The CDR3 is CAISLKKVDTQYF. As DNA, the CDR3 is TGTGCCATCAGTCTGAAAAAGGTAGATACGCAGTATTTT.